Reported below is one TCR beta chain. The source of the sample is a study of blood T cell repertoires in COVID-19. Study information: The study drew acute and convalescent COVID-19 samples from the United States, Italy and Spain. T cells, B-cell-depleted T cells, or PBMCs supplied cDNA or gDNA.

Seattle enrolled patients during active infection and tracked them longitudinally. As processed by the authors: Reference gene primer amplification gave estimated nucleated cell counts. Clones were read by immunoSEQ multiplex PCR, and TCRdb kept only the in-frame ones, dropping some. V, J and clone size are taken as reported in that table, and D and trimming were inferred from the DNA itself. The sample lists about 210,000 clones; approximately 84% were seen once. The germline gives CDR1 LNHDA, CDR2 SQIVND (reference sequence). V lost 5 bases, J lost 1 base, and 7 bases stayed unmatched. The CDR3 runs to 16 residues.

This clonotype was sampled from a woman of 80 years or more with COVID-19, enrolled during active disease. The J gene is TRBJ2-4, the V gene TRBV19; TRBD1 aligns across 8 bases. Material: peripheral blood. The CDR3 DNA reads TGTGCCAGTAGTCCAACAGGGGGGTTGGCCAAAAACATTCAGTACTTC. Protein sequence: CASSPTGGLAKNIQYF.